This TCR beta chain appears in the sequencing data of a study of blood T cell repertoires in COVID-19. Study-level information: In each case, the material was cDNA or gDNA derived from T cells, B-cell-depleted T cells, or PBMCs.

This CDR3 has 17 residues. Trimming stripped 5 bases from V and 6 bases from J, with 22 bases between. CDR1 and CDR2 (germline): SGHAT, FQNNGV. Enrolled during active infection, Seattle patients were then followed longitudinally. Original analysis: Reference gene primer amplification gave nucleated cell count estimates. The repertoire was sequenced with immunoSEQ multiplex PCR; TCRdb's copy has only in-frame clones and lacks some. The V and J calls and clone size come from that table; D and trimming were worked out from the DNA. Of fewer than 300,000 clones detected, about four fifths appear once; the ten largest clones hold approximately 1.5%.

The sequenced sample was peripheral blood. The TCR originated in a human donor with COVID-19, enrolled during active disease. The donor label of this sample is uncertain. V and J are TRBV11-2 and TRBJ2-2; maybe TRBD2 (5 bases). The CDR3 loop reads CASSPRVNRDVAGELFF. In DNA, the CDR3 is TGTGCCAGCAGCCCACGGGTGAATCGGGATGTGGCCGGGGAGCTGTTTTTT.